This T cell receptor beta chain was sequenced in a study of CD4 and CD8 cells across lung adenocarcinoma regions. CDR3 length equals 14 residues. Losses at the gene ends were 6 bases for V and 6 bases for J; bases not matched to a gene: 5. Localized lung adenocarcinoma, a non-small cell lung cancer, affected the donors. MiXCR, run by TCRdb on the PCR reads, gives a single entry per CDR3 protein. In the table there are 5,700 or so distinct CDR3 sequences, about 59% of which are singletons. V usage is TRBV12-3 or TRBV12-4 and J usage is TRBJ2-3; TRBD1 aligns across 11 bases. Material: CD4+ T cells from the center of a lung tumor. The sequence derives from a female donor with lung adenocarcinoma. The CD4 and CD8 labels of this study may be unreliable. CDR3 sequence reads: CASSRTGGADTQYF. The DNA of the CDR3 is TGTGCCAGCAGCCGGACAGGGGGCGCGGATACGCAGTATTTT.